A selection of T cell receptor beta chains follows, all from one sample in a study of blood T cell repertoires in COVID-19. Measured with immunoSEQ multiplex PCR; TCRdb has only the in-frame clones, and not every one. Of 300,000 to 350,000 clones listed, approximately 85% are singletons. The sequenced sample consisted of PBMCs or T cells enriched from blood (not recorded which). These receptors originate from a man aged 30-40 years who had recovered from COVID-19. Both conserved end residues are part of each CDR3. A D gene is named only where the DNA matches it firmly. Some rows mark clone size as missing; the rest say once, few, many or name a class of expanded clone.

CASSSGGVQETQYF	TGTGCCAGCAGTAGCGGGGGGGTCCAAGAGACCCAGTACTTC	TRBV6-5	TRBJ2-5	once	TRBD2
CASSPAGSGLNSPLHF	TGTGCCAGCTCACCAGCAGGGTCGGGACTAAATTCACCCCTCCACTTT	TRBV18	TRBJ1-6	.	.
CASSLDSSGNTIYF	TGCGCCAGCAGCCTGGACAGCTCTGGAAACACCATATATTTT	TRBV5-1	TRBJ1-3	.	.
CASRLTGQISSPLHF	TGTGCCAGCAGACTCACTGGACAGATATCTTCACCCCTCCACTTT	TRBV11-1	TRBJ1-6	.	.
CASKPTVLAEQYF	TGTGCCAGCAAACCGACAGTACTCGCCGAGCAGTACTTC	TRBV7-8	TRBJ2-7	.	.
CASSARGQGATDTQYF	TGTGCCAGCAGCGCCCGGGGACAGGGGGCAACAGATACGCAGTATTTT	TRBV9	TRBJ2-3	.	TRBD1
CASSGPAAAFF	TGTGCCAGCAGTGGTCCGGCGGCCGCTTTCTTT	TRBV2	TRBJ1-1	once	.
CATSRAGTGNEKLFF	TGTGCCACCAGCAGAGCAGGGACAGGGAATGAAAAACTGTTTTTT	TRBV15	TRBJ1-4	few	TRBD1
CASSLGTTGSYGYTF	TGTGCCAGCAGCTTGGGAACGACAGGGTCCTATGGCTACACCTTC	TRBV5-4	TRBJ1-2	.	TRBD1
CASSLNERTEAFF	TGCGCCAGCAGCTTGAATGAGCGGACTGAAGCTTTCTTT	TRBV5-1	TRBJ1-1	.	.
CASSRGSTGTIPYEQYF	TGTGCCAGCAGCCGAGGCTCGACAGGAACCATACCCTACGAGCAGTACTTC	TRBV5-6	TRBJ2-7	.	.
CASRSGPGGLTQHF	TGTGCCAGTAGGTCGGGTCCCGGCGGGTTGACCCAGCATTTT	TRBV19	TRBJ1-5	.	.